This entry concerns a single T cell receptor (beta chain). The antigen remains undetermined. This entry comes from a study of T cells in localized non-small cell lung cancer. Sequencing was performed with immunoSEQ multiplex PCR; in TCRdb, only in-frame clones are kept and a portion is missing. The table includes about 59,000 clones, more than 85% detected once. The CDR3 is 11 amino acids. The V and J ends lost 4 bases and 4 bases respectively, with 5 bases between them. Germline V gene lookup returns CDR1 LGHNT and CDR2 FRNRAP. Study-wide results and caveats: Tumor showed lower T cell clonality than uninvolved adjacent lung, where it was highest. Median around 62 top-100 tumor clones were shared with paired adjacent lung. A denser population of T cells in blood accompanied longer overall survival.

The V call is TRBV12-5, the J call TRBJ2-7; D remains ambiguous. This specimen was peripheral blood, taken before any cancer treatment. This clonotype was sampled from a man aged 40-75 years with stage I lung adenocarcinoma. The CDR3 is CASGSQYEQYF. Here the CDR3 DNA reads TGTGCTAGTGGTTCCCAGTACGAGCAGTACTTC.